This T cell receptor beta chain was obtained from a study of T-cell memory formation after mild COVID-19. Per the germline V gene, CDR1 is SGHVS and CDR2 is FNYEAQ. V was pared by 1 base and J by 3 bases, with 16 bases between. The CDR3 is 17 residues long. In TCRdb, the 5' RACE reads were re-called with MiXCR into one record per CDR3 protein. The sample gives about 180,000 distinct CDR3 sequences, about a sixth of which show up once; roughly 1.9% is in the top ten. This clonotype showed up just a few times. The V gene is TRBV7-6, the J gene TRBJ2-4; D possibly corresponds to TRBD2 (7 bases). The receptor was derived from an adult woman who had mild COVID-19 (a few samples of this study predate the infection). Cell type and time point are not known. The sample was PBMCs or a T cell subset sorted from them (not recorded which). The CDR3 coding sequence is TGTGCCAGCAGCTTAGGGGGGCTAGCGGCAGTCAAAAACATTCAGTACTTC. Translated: CASSLGGLAAVKNIQYF.